The 20 T cell receptor beta chains reported below all come from one sample, sequenced in a study of vaccination effects on CD4 cells after COVID-19 (dated by TCRdb to 2021 to 2024). Their recognized antigens are unknown. After 10 to 11 days of culture, CD4+ T cells were isolated with the EasySep CD4+ T cell isolation kit. Library generation was performed with the immunoSEQ multiplex PCR assay. TCRdb retrieved this table from immuneACCESS and kept in-frame rearrangements only. Not all clones are present; in checked studies, unresolved V genes account for under half, and no reason is known for the remainder. The sample data list fewer than 40,000 clones, and approximately 70% of these were observed just once. The ten biggest clones cover about 4% of the sample. The sample consisted of CD4+ T cells from PBMCs cultured without peptide, taken before COVID-19 vaccination. The receptors shown here come from a human donor who received a COVID-19 vaccine.

The gene calls are TRBV5-4 and TRBJ2-3; TRBD2 matches at 8 bases. This CDR3 comprises 14 residues. Per germline, CDR1 SGHNT and CDR2 YYREEE (reference sequence). V lost 4 bases and J lost 4; bases outside the gene matches: 5. The CDR3 here is CASSATSGPDTQYF. The CDR3 DNA reads TGTGCCAGCAGCGCTACTAGCGGTCCAGATACGCAGTATTTT.

The rearrangement joins TRBV12-3 or TRBV12-4 to TRBJ2-7, with D possibly TRBD1 on 6 matching bases. The CDR3 sequence is 13 residues long. Trimming took off 6 bases at V and 5 bases at J, with 14 bases between the two ends. CDR3 sequence: CASRPSGTNEQYF. CDR3 bases: TGTGCCAGCAGACCCTCCGGGACAAACGAGCAGTACTTC.

The chain joins TRBV28 to TRBJ1-5, with 10 bases fitting TRBD1. Germline V gene sequence: CDR1 MDHEN, CDR2 SYDVKM. Trimming removed 4 bases from V and 5 bases from J; junction bases left unmatched: 5. This CDR3 is built from 15 residues. The CDR3 coding sequence is TGTGCCAGCAGTTCGGGACAGGGGAACGATCAGCCCCAGCATTTT. Translated: CASSSGQGNDQPQHF.

The chain carries TRBV11-2 and TRBJ2-1; D is unclear. There are 15 residues in the CDR3. The V end lost 1 base, the J end lost 6 bases, and 13 bases lay between the germline ends. In germline, CDR1 is SGHAT, CDR2 FQNNGV. In DNA, the CDR3 is TGTGCCAGCAGCTTAGTGAGTTTTGTGGCCAATGAGCAGTTCTTC. It encodes CASSLVSFVANEQFF.

This clone was recorded a few times. This chain uses TRBV4-1 with TRBJ1-3; TRBD1 agrees at 7 bases. This CDR3 region has 16 residues. Germline CDR1 is MGHRA and CDR2 is YSYEKL. The V gene end was trimmed by 0 bases and the J gene end by 0 bases; junction bases not matched to a gene: 2. CDR3 bases: TGCGCCAGCAGCCAAGATAGGGACAGCTCTGGAAACACCATATATTTT. This translates into CASSQDRDSSGNTIYF.

The rearrangement links TRBV4-1 to TRBJ1-5; D remains unclear. Germline V gene lookup returns CDR1 MGHRA and CDR2 YSYEKL. Trimming took off 8 bases at V and 3 bases at J, with 17 bases between the two ends. This CDR3 is 15 amino acids long. CDR3 sequence: CASAPGKAINQPQHF. Written as DNA, the CDR3 is TGCGCCAGCGCCCCCGGCAAGGCTATCAATCAGCCCCAGCATTTT.

This chain uses TRBV29-1 with TRBJ1-4; 7 bases are a match to TRBD1. Looked up from germline, CDR1 is SQVTM and CDR2 is ANQGSEA. The CDR3 length is 13 residues. J was trimmed by 12 bases and V by 2 bases; bases with no gene match: 9. CDR3 DNA: TGCAGCGTTGAATTTGAGGCAGGGGGACAACTGTTTTTT. Its translation is CSVEFEAGGQLFF.

The genes are TRBV4-1 and TRBJ1-5; TRBD1 might be the D (5 bases). The germline V and J ends were trimmed by 0 bases and 7 bases, with 19 bases remaining between them. The CDR3 spans 17 residues. Germline V CDR1 and CDR2: MGHRA, YSYEKL. CDR3 sequence (DNA): TGCGCCAGCAGCCAAGAAAATGCAGGGTATGCTGGGCAGCCCCAGCATTTT. Amino acids: CASSQENAGYAGQPQHF.

In nucleotides, the CDR3 is TGTGCCAGCAGCCCTACGGGGACTTACCTCTACAATGAGCAGTTCTTC. The encoded protein is CASSPTGTYLYNEQFF. V usage is TRBV5-8 and J usage is TRBJ2-1, with a weak D call TRBD2 (6 bases). Germline V gene sequence: CDR1 SGHTS, CDR2 YDEGEE. CDR3 length: 16 amino acids. V was cut by 4 bases and J by 3 bases, with 17 bases left in between.

The rearrangement joins TRBV5-1 to TRBJ1-1; D is possibly TRBD1 (6 bases). The CDR3 has 14 residues. The V gene lost 4 bases and the J gene lost 1 base, with 11 bases spanning the gap. The germline gives CDR1 SGHRS, CDR2 YFSETQ. In DNA form, the CDR3 reads TGCGCCAGCAGCCCTCTGGACAGGAACACTGAAGCTTTCTTT. It encodes CASSPLDRNTEAFF.

This sequence joins TRBV6-6 and TRBJ2-2, with D possibly TRBD1 on 5 matching bases. V was shortened by 4 bases and J by 6 bases, with 9 bases between the two germline ends. The V gene's germline CDR1 is MNHNY and CDR2 SVGAGI (reference sequence). The CDR3 is made up of 13 amino acids. The CDR3 nucleotides are TGTGCCAGCAGTTTCCCGACAGCCGGGGAGCTGTTTTTT. It translates to CASSFPTAGELFF.

V usage is TRBV25-1 and J usage is TRBJ2-4; maybe TRBD1 (6 bases). V shed 5 bases and J shed 2 bases, with 10 bases lying between them. The CDR3 is 14 amino acids. Germline-derived CDR1 and CDR2 are MGHDK and SYGVNS. CDR3 sequence reads: CASSITGTKNIQYF. DNA of the CDR3: TGTGCCAGCAGTATCACAGGGACCAAAAACATTCAGTACTTC.

This clone is a singleton in its sample. The chain carries TRBV10-3 and TRBJ1-5; TRBD1 matches at 7 bases. Unmatched junction bases numbered 5, after V lost 0 bases and J lost 0 bases. From germline, CDR1 is ENHRY and CDR2 SYGVKD. This CDR3 spans 17 amino acids. This CDR3 is CAISESWTGLSNQPQHF. The DNA of the CDR3 is TGTGCCATCAGTGAGTCGTGGACAGGACTTAGCAATCAGCCCCAGCATTTT.

Written as DNA, the CDR3 is TGTGCCAGCAGCAAAAGACAGGGAGATAATTCACCCCTCCACTTT. It specifies CASSKRQGDNSPLHF. The rearrangement uses TRBV21-1 and TRBJ1-6; TRBD1, as called in the table, went unchecked against the DNA. TRBV21-1 is a listed pseudogene. This CDR3 is 15 amino acids long.

V is TRBV27 and J is TRBJ2-7; D tentatively reads TRBD1 or TRBD2 (5 bases each). Trimming stripped 5 bases from V and 9 bases from J, with 23 bases between. This CDR3 contains 15 residues. Germline V lookup: CDR1 MNHEY, CDR2 SMNVEV (reference sequence). DNA of the CDR3: TGTGCCAGCAGTCCCCCGGGACGGTCCTACGATCGGCAGTACTTC. Translation gives CASSPPGRSYDRQYF.

A single count supports this clone. This chain uses TRBV18 with TRBJ2-3, with 10 bases aligning to TRBD1. Germline V gene data show CDR1 as KGHSH and CDR2 as LQKENI. The CDR3 is made up of 16 amino acids. Losses at the gene ends were 0 bases for V and 6 bases for J; bases not matched to a gene: 6. The CDR3 reads CASSPPWDRGSDTQYF. The CDR3, as DNA: TGTGCCAGCTCACCACCGTGGGACAGGGGTTCCGATACGCAGTATTTT.

The V call is TRBV6-4, the J call TRBJ2-3, with D perhaps matching TRBD1 or TRBD2 (5 bases each). Looked up from germline, CDR1 is MRHNA and CDR2 is SNTAGT. Trimming cost V 6 bases and J 2 bases, with 12 bases left between them. This CDR3 spans 14 amino acids. In DNA form, the CDR3 reads TGTGCCAGCAGCTTAGGGGACGACACAGATACGCAGTATTTT. Its translation: CASSLGDDTDTQYF.

The V gene is TRBV19, the J gene TRBJ1-5; TRBD1 matches at 7 bases. Looked up from germline, CDR1 is LNHDA and CDR2 is SQIVND (reference sequence). The V segment lost 6 bases and the J segment 3 bases; nucleotides outside the gene matches: 8. The CDR3 runs 15 residues. The CDR3 loop reads CASRVQGTANQPQHF. CDR3 in DNA: TGTGCCAGTAGGGTACAGGGGACGGCCAATCAGCCCCAGCATTTT.

The chain employs TRBV5-8 and TRBJ2-6; the D is unclear. Germline V CDR1 and CDR2: SGHTS, YDEGEE. The CDR3 runs 15 residues. Trimming cost V 2 bases and J 2 bases, with 8 bases left between them. The CDR3 loop is CASSFSRTGANVLTF. The CDR3 DNA is TGTGCCAGCAGCTTTAGCAGGACTGGGGCCAACGTCCTGACTTTC.

The J gene is TRBJ1-2, the V gene TRBV5-1; no clear D. V lost 4 bases, J lost 4 bases, and 11 bases lay in between. In germline, CDR1 is SGHRS, CDR2 YFSETQ. The CDR3 is 13 amino acids. The CDR3 region is CASSTDGVYGYTF. The CDR3 nucleotides read TGCGCCAGCAGCACGGACGGAGTCTATGGCTACACCTTC.